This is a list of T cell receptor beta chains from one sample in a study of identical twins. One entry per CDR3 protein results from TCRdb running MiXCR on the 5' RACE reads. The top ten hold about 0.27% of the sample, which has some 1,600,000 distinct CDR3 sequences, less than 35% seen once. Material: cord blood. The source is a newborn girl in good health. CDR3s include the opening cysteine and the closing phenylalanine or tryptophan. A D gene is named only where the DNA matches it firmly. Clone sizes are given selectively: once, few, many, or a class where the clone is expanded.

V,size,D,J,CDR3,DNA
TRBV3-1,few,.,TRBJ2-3,CASSQAVLYTQYF,TGTGCCAGCAGCCAAGCGGTATTATATACGCAGTATTTT
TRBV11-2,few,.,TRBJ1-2,CASSHIRGRGQGGYTF,TGTGCCAGCAGCCACATTCGGGGCAGGGGACAAGGGGGCTACACCTTC
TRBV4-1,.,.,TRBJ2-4,CASSQGGEELQYF,TGCGCCAGCAGCCAAGGGGGAGAGGAGCTTCAGTACTTC
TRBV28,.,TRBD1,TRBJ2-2,CASSFKRQGNTGELFF,TGTGCCAGCAGTTTTAAAAGACAGGGCAACACCGGGGAGCTGTTTTTT
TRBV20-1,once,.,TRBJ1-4,CSARGRGQNEKLFF,TGCAGTGCGAGAGGTCGGGGGCAAAATGAAAAACTGTTTTTT
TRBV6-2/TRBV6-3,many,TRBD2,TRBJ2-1,CASSLGLAIENEQFF,TGTGCCAGCAGCCTCGGACTAGCAATCGAAAATGAGCAGTTCTTC
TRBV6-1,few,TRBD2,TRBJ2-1,CASSDTSGRANEQFF,TGTGCCAGCAGTGATACTAGCGGGAGGGCCAATGAGCAGTTCTTC
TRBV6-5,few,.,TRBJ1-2,CASRQTPGASGYTF,TGTGCCAGCAGACAAACCCCAGGGGCTTCCGGCTACACCTTC
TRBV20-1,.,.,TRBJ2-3,CSEIPGGPDTQYF,TGCAGTGAGATCCCGGGGGGCCCCGATACGCAGTATTTT
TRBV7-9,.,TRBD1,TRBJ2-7,CASSLGTGSYGQYF,TGTGCCAGCAGCTTGGGGACAGGCTCCTACGGGCAGTACTTC
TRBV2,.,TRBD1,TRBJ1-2,CASRLTGTGDGYTF,TGTGCCAGCAGGTTAACCGGGACAGGGGATGGCTACACCTTC
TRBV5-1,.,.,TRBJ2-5,CASSPPGVVWTQYF,TGCGCCAGCAGCCCCCCTGGGGTAGTGTGGACCCAGTACTTC
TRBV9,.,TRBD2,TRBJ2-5,CASSVGLVQETQYF,TGTGCCAGCAGCGTCGGACTAGTCCAAGAGACCCAGTACTTC
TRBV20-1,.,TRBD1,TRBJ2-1,CSAREGGIPYNEQFF,TGCAGTGCTAGAGAAGGGGGCATCCCCTACAATGAGCAGTTCTTC
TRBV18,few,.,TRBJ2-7,CASSPPHNLNEQYF,TGTGCCAGCTCCCCGCCCCATAACCTAAACGAGCAGTACTTC
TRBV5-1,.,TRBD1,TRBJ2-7,CASSAEGADNEQYF,TGCGCCAGCAGCGCCGAGGGGGCTGACAATGAGCAGTACTTC
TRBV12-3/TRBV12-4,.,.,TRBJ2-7,CASSTRQDTQTYEQYF,TGTGCCAGCTCAACCCGACAGGACACTCAAACCTACGAGCAGTACTTC
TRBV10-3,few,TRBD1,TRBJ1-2,CAITTTGGYGYTF,TGTGCCATCACTACCACAGGGGGCTATGGCTACACCTTC
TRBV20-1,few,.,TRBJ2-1,CSASPIAAPYNEQFF,TGCAGTGCTAGCCCCATCGCAGCACCCTACAATGAGCAGTTCTTC
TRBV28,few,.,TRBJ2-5,CASSLSLRGETQYF,TGTGCCAGCAGTTTATCCCTTCGGGGAGAGACCCAGTACTTC
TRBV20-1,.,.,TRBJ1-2,CSARDPIQGRYGYTF,TGCAGTGCTAGAGACCCGATACAGGGCCGCTATGGCTACACCTTC
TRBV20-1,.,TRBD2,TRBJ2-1,CSARDSGGKYNEQFF,TGCAGTGCTAGAGATTCGGGAGGAAAGTACAATGAGCAGTTCTTC
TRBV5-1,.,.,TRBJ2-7,CASSLLGASSYEQYF,TGCGCCAGCAGCTTGTTGGGGGCCAGCTCCTACGAGCAGTACTTC
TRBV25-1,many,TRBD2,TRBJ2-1,CASSEWGGGANNEQFF,TGTGCCAGCAGTGAATGGGGCGGGGGGGCTAACAATGAGCAGTTCTTC
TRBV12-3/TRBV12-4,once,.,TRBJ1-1,CANTMDANTEAFF,TGTGCCAACACCATGGACGCAAACACTGAAGCTTTCTTT
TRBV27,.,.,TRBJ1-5,CASSLLGSYPSSNQPQHF,TGTGCCAGCAGTTTGTTGGGGTCGTATCCGTCTAGCAATCAGCCCCAGCATTTT
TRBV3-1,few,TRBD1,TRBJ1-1,CASSQEGTGGATEAFF,TGTGCCAGCAGCCAAGAGGGAACAGGGGGCGCAACTGAAGCTTTCTTT
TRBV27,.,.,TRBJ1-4,CASRRPAGTNEKLFF,TGTGCCAGCCGGCGCCCCGCAGGAACTAATGAAAAACTGTTTTTT